This passage covers 6 T cell receptor beta chains from one sample sequenced in a study of T-cell reconstitution after alpha-beta-depleted transplantation in children. The TCRbeta library incorporated unique molecular identifiers. TCRdb used MiXCR to reprocess the PCR reads, holding one entry per CDR3 protein. Found here are over 450,000 distinct CDR3 sequences, under 12% of them singletons; the top ten hold 2% to 2.5%. Specimen: PBMCs, collected before TCRalphabeta/CD19-depleted stem cell transplant. The receptors were gathered from a child aged 2-9 years with inherited bone marrow failure, due to receive a stem cell transplant.

This clonotype occurred many times. This sequence joins TRBV10-3 and TRBJ2-7; maybe TRBD2 (5 bases). V was trimmed by 0 bases and J by 1 base, leaving 13 bases between them. In germline, CDR1 is ENHRY, CDR2 SYGVKD. The CDR3 is made up of 16 amino acids. CDR3 sequence reads: CAISESGEGLSYEQYF. For the CDR3, the DNA is TGTGCCATCAGTGAGTCTGGAGAGGGCCTTTCCTACGAGCAGTACTTC.

This clonotype was seen many times. This chain uses TRBV6-1 with TRBJ1-2; D is undetermined. Germline V lookup: CDR1 MNHNS, CDR2 SASEGT. Trimming took 5 bases from V and 8 from J, leaving 12 bases between them. There are 12 residues in the CDR3. This CDR3 is CASSFILGGYTF. CDR3 bases: TGTGCCAGCAGTTTCATATTGGGCGGCTACACCTTC.

This clonotype was recorded many times. V usage is TRBV20-1 and J usage is TRBJ2-7; tentatively, D is TRBD2 (6 bases). Germline CDR1 is DFQATT and CDR2 is SNEGSKA (reference sequence). Trimming took off 5 bases at V and 2 bases at J, with 13 bases between the two ends. The CDR3 totals 13 residues. DNA of the CDR3: TGCAGTGCTCATAGCGGTCTCACCTACGAGCAGTACTTC. This codes for CSAHSGLTYEQYF.

This clonotype was recorded many times. The chain employs TRBV5-1 and TRBJ2-3; D is ambiguous. Deletions cut 2 bases from V and 6 bases from J, with 13 bases between. The CDR3 has 14 amino acids. Germline V gene data show CDR1 as SGHRS and CDR2 as YFSETQ. The DNA of the CDR3 is TGCGCCAGCAGCTTTCGGCCAGCCGGTGATACGCAGTATTTT. This sequence encodes CASSFRPAGDTQYF. Filled out from reference TRBV5-1 and TRBJ2-3, the complete variable domain reads KAGVTQTPRYLIKTRGQQVTLSCSPISGHRSVSWYQQTPGQGLQFLFEYFSETQRNKGNFPGRFSGRQFSNSRSEMNVSTLELGDSALYLCASSFRPAGDTQYFGPGTRLTVL.

This clonotype was observed a few times. The chain recombines TRBV27 with TRBJ2-1; 11 nucleotides align to TRBD2. V gave up 5 bases and J gave up 8 bases; unmatched junction bases: 23. CDR3 length equals 20 residues. The germline V gene encodes CDR1 MNHEY and CDR2 SMNVEV (reference sequence). The CDR3 is CASSPRSGLAEWVMIDEQFF. The CDR3 DNA follows: TGTGCCAGCAGTCCCCGTTCGGGACTAGCGGAGTGGGTTATGATTGATGAGCAGTTCTTC.

This clonotype was recorded many times. The V and J genes are TRBV27 and TRBJ1-2; D might be TRBD1 (6 bases). The CDR3 loop spans 13 amino acids. V shed 0 bases and J shed 7 bases, with 9 bases lying between them. The germline V gene encodes CDR1 MNHEY and CDR2 SMNVEV (reference sequence). CDR3 protein: CASSLSEGGGYTF. CDR3 nucleotides: TGTGCCAGCAGTTTATCGGAAGGGGGTGGCTACACCTTC.